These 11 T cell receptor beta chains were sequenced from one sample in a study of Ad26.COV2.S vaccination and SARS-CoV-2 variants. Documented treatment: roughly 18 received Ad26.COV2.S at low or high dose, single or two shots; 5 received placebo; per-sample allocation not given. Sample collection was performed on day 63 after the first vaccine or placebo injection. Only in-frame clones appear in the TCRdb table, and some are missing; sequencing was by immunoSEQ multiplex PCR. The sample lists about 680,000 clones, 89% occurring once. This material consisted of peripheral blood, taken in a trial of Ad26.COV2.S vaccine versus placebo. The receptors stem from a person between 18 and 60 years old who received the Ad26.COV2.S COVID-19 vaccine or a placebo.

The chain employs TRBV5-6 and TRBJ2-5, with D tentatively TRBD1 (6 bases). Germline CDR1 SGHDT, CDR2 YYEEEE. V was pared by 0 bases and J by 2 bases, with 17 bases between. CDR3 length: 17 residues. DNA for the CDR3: TGTGCCAGCAGCTTGGTTAGAGGGGGTCCGCCTCAAGAGACCCAGTACTTC. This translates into CASSLVRGGPPQETQYF.

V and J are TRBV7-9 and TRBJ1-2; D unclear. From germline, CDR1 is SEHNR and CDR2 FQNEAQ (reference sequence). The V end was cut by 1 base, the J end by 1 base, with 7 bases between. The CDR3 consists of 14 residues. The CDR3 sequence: CASSLEAFNYGYTF. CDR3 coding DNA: TGTGCCAGCAGCTTAGAAGCGTTTAACTATGGCTACACCTTC. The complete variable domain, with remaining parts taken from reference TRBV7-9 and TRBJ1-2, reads DTGVSQNPRHKITKRGQNVTFRCDPISEHNRLYWYRQTLGQGPEFLTYFQNEAQLEKSRLLSDRFSAERPKGSFSTLEIQRTEQGDSAMYLCASSLEAFNYGYTFGSGTRLTVV.

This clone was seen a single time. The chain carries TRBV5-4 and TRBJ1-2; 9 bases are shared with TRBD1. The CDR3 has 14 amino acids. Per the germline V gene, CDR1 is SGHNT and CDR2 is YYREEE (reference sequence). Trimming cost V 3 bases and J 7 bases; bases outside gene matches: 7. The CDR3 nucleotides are TGTGCCAGCAGCTCGGGACAGGGATGGAGTGGCTACACCTTC. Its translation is CASSSGQGWSGYTF. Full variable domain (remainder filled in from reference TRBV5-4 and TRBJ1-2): ETGVTQSPTHLIKTRGQQVTLRCSSQSGHNTVSWYQQALGQGPQFIFQYYREEENGRGNFPPRFSGLQFPNYSSELNVNALELDDSALYLCASSSGQGWSGYTFGSGTRLTVV.

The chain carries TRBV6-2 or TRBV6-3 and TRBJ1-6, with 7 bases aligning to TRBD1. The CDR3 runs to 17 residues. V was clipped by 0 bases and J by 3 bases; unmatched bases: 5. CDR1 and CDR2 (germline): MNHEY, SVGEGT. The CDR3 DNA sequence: TGTGCCAGCAGTTACTCCGACAGGGTGATCTATAATTCACCCCTCCACTTT. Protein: CASSYSDRVIYNSPLHF.

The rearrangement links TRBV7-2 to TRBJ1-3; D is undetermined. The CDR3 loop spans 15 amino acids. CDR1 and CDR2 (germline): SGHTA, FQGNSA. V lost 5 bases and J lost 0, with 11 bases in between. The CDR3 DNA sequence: TGTGCCAGCAGCCCAAATGGGCTCTCTGGAAACACCATATATTTT. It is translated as CASSPNGLSGNTIYF.

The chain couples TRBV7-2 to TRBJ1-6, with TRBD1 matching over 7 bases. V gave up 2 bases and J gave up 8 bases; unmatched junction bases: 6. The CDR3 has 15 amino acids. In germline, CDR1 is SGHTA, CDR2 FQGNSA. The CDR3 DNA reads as TGTGCCAGCAGCTTACGGGGGCAGGGGGATTCACCCCTCCACTTT. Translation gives CASSLRGQGDSPLHF.

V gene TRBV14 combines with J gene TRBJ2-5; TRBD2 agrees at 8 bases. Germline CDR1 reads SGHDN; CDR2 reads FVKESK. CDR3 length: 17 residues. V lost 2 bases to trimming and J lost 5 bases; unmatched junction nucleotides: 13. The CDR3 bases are TGTGCCAGCAGCCAATGGAGGAATAGCGGGATGGGGGAGACCCAGTACTTC. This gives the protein CASSQWRNSGMGETQYF.

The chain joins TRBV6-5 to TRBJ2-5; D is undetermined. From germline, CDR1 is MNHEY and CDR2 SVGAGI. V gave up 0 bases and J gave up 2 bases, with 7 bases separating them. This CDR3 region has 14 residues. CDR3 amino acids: CASSYSGFQETQYF. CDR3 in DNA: TGTGCCAGCAGTTACTCGGGATTTCAAGAGACCCAGTACTTC.

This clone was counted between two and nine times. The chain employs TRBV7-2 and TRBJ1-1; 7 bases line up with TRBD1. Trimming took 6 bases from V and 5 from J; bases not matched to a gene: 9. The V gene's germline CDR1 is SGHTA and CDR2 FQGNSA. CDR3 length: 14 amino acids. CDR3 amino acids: CASSWDGRGTEAFF. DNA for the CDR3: TGTGCCAGCAGTTGGGACGGCAGGGGGACTGAAGCTTTCTTT.

This CDR3 reads CATSAAGGSYEQYF. The CDR3 bases are TGTGCCACCAGTGCCGCAGGGGGCTCCTACGAGCAGTACTTC. V and J are TRBV24-1 and TRBJ2-7; 7 nucleotides match TRBD1. J gave up 0 bases and V 5 bases, and 3 bases lay outside the gene matches. The CDR3 has 14 residues. The V gene's germline CDR1 is KGHDR and CDR2 SFDVKD.

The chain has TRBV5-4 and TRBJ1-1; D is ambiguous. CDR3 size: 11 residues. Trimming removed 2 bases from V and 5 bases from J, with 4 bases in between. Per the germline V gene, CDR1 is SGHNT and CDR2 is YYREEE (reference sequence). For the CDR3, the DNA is TGTGCCAGCAGCTTTAGGACTGAAGCTTTCTTT. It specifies CASSFRTEAFF.